This entry lists 18 T cell receptor beta chains sequenced from one sample in a study of a mutant IDH1 vaccine in newly diagnosed glioma. Described time point: week 11, during vaccination. Each dose delivered 300 ug of mutant IDH1 20-mer peptide subcutaneously with imiquimod. The table came from immunoSEQ multiplex PCR; TCRdb's copy has only in-frame clones and leaves some out. Among some 30,000 clones listed, about 73% were seen once. For these TCRs, the target antigens are not known. The sequencing here drew on PBMCs, taken from a glioma patient whose treatment included an IDH1 peptide vaccine. The source of these receptors is a man aged 25-45 years with glioma.

J is TRBJ1-5 and V is TRBV7-9, with a weak D call TRBD1 (6 bases). The CDR3 consists of 16 residues. The V gene lost 5 bases and the J gene lost 1 base, with 15 bases spanning the gap. The V gene's germline CDR1 is SEHNR and CDR2 FQNEAQ (reference sequence). The CDR3 is CASSPRRGASNQPQHF. DNA of the CDR3: TGTGCCAGCAGCCCCCGTCGGGGGGCAAGCAATCAGCCCCAGCATTTT.

The V and J genes are TRBV5-4 and TRBJ1-2; D uncertain. Trimming pared 0 bases from V and 7 bases from J, leaving 19 bases between. The CDR3 extends over 16 amino acids. Germline CDR1 is SGHNT and CDR2 is YYREEE (reference sequence). DNA of the CDR3: TGTGCCAGCAGCTTGGAGGGCGTAAGAAGGTTGCCTGGCTACACCTTC. Amino acid sequence: CASSLEGVRRLPGYTF.

The table lists this clone with a count of one. The chain links TRBV29-1 to TRBJ2-2; 7 bases align to TRBD1. J gave up 3 bases and V 7 bases, and 8 bases lay outside the gene matches. The CDR3 contains 14 residues. Germline lookup yields CDR1 SQVTM and CDR2 ANQGSEA. CDR3 in DNA: TGCAGCGCTAAGACAGGGATGTACACCGGGGAGCTGTTTTTT. Residues: CSAKTGMYTGELFF.

The chain recombines TRBV5-1 with TRBJ2-2, with 7 bases identical to TRBD2. The V segment lost 1 base and the J segment 3 bases; nucleotides outside the gene matches: 3. This CDR3 has 15 residues. Germline CDR1 SGHRS, CDR2 YFSETQ. In DNA, the CDR3 is TGCGCCAGCAGCTTGTTTCTAGCGGACACCGGGGAGCTGTTTTTT. It yields the protein CASSLFLADTGELFF.

V is TRBV9 and J is TRBJ1-1, with no clear D. V was pared by 0 bases and J by 1 base, with 13 bases between. Germline CDR1 reads SGDLS; CDR2 reads YYNGEE. The CDR3 sequence is 16 residues long. The chain's CDR3 is CASSVGEPRENTEAFF. CDR3 DNA: TGTGCCAGCAGCGTAGGAGAACCCCGGGAGAACACTGAAGCTTTCTTT.

The chain links TRBV5-1 to TRBJ1-4, with D possibly TRBD1 on 5 matching bases. CDR1 and CDR2 (germline): SGHRS, YFSETQ. The V and J ends lost 3 bases and 1 base respectively, with 10 bases between them. The CDR3 length is 15 residues. CDR3 DNA sequence: TGCGCCAGCAGCTCCGACGGGGGAACTAATGAAAAACTGTTTTTT. Its translation is CASSSDGGTNEKLFF.

The chain carries TRBV4-1 and TRBJ2-6; a possible D gene is TRBD1 (5 bases). Trimming removed 2 bases from V and 4 bases from J, with 15 bases in between. This CDR3 is 17 amino acids long. The germline V gene has CDR1 MGHRA and CDR2 YSYEKL. CDR3 region: CASSQPRRGSGANVLTF. The CDR3 nucleotides read TGCGCCAGCAGCCAACCGAGAAGGGGTTCAGGGGCCAACGTCCTGACTTTC.

The V and J genes are TRBV2 and TRBJ2-7; 9 nucleotides align to TRBD2. V shed 8 bases and J 2 bases; nucleotides not matched to a gene: 10. The length of the CDR3 is 15 residues. Germline CDR1 and CDR2: SNHLY and FYNNEI. As DNA, the CDR3 is TGTGCCAGCGCCCGCGGGGGGGGTCGGGCCTACGAGCAGTACTTC. As protein: CASARGGGRAYEQYF.

This clone was seen a handful of times. The J gene is TRBJ1-5, the V gene TRBV6-6, with TRBD1 matching 9 bases. The CDR3 consists of 15 residues. Germline V gene sequence: CDR1 MNHNY, CDR2 SVGAGI (reference sequence). Germline trimming cut 4 bases from V and 3 bases from J; bases unmatched to any gene: 4. CDR3 protein: CASSSTGGYNQPQHF. CDR3 bases: TGTGCCAGCAGTTCGACAGGGGGGTACAATCAGCCCCAGCATTTT.

This clone was counted a few times. The chain uses TRBV6-5 and TRBJ1-1; a weak D match, TRBD1 (6 bases). Between the trimmed V and J ends, which lost 2 bases and 3 bases, there was a span of 10 bases. Germline-derived CDR1 and CDR2 are MNHEY and SVGAGI. The CDR3 contains 14 residues. The CDR3 is CASSYTGRDTEAFF. As DNA, the CDR3 is TGTGCCAGCAGTTACACAGGGAGGGACACTGAAGCTTTCTTT.

Regarding this clone: Distinct nucleotide sequences in the sample also encode this CDR3. This chain connects TRBV27 to TRBJ2-7, with 9 bases that match TRBD1. Germline V gene lookup returns CDR1 MNHEY and CDR2 SMNVEV (reference sequence). The CDR3 spans 15 residues. V lost 2 bases, J lost 3 bases, and 5 bases stayed unmatched. This CDR3 is CASSLRGQGFYEQYF. In DNA form, the CDR3 reads TGTGCCAGCAGTTTAAGGGGACAGGGCTTCTACGAGCAGTACTTC.

The chain is built from TRBV5-1 and TRBJ1-1; D remains ambiguous. The V gene's germline CDR1 is SGHRS and CDR2 YFSETQ. The CDR3 is made up of 13 amino acids. The V and J ends lost 0 bases and 5 bases respectively, with 8 bases between them. The CDR3 sequence: CASSLAIGTEAFF. For the CDR3, the DNA is TGCGCCAGCAGCTTGGCCATCGGGACTGAAGCTTTCTTT.

The chain is built from TRBV5-6 and TRBJ1-1; 7 bases are shared with TRBD1. The J segment lost 1 base and the V segment lost 1 base, leaving 7 bases of the junction unmatched. The germline V gene has CDR1 SGHDT and CDR2 YYEEEE. This CDR3 region has 16 residues. CDR3 nucleotide sequence: TGTGCCAGCAGCTTGCGGGACAGAACATCGAACACTGAAGCTTTCTTT. Its translation: CASSLRDRTSNTEAFF.

The chain employs TRBV7-8 and TRBJ2-7; D is ambiguous. The CDR3 has 14 residues. CDR1 and CDR2 from the germline V gene are SGHVS and FQNEAQ. Trimming pared 4 bases from V and 2 bases from J, leaving 12 bases between. The CDR3, as DNA: TGTGCCAGCAGCTCAGCAACGGCGGCCTACGAGCAGTACTTC. Protein sequence: CASSSATAAYEQYF.

The gene calls are TRBV10-3 and TRBJ2-2, with a weak D call TRBD2 (7 bases). CDR1 and CDR2 from the germline V gene are ENHRY and SYGVKD. V lost 6 bases and J lost 0, with 20 bases in between. This CDR3 is 18 amino acids long. The DNA of the CDR3 is TGTGCCATCAGCGAAAGGGGGGGGCTTAAGGCGAACACCGGGGAGCTGTTTTTT. Its protein product is CAISERGGLKANTGELFF.

The J gene is TRBJ2-2, the V gene TRBV6-5; D may be TRBD1 or TRBD2 (5 bases each). Germline CDR1 and CDR2: MNHEY and SVGAGI. The CDR3 has 14 amino acids. V shed 7 bases and J shed 8 bases, with 17 bases lying between them. In DNA, the CDR3 is TGTGCCAGCACCCTACTACGAGAGGGGGGGGAGCTGTTTTTT. Encoded protein: CASTLLREGGELFF.

The chain couples TRBV19 to TRBJ2-2; D gene unclear. From germline, CDR1 is LNHDA and CDR2 SQIVND (reference sequence). The CDR3 length is 15 residues. Trimming stripped 7 bases from V and 0 bases from J, with 12 bases between. For the CDR3, the DNA is TGTGCCAGTAATCGTGAGTGGGCGAACACCGGGGAGCTGTTTTTT. The encoded protein is CASNREWANTGELFF.

This chain joins TRBV7-2 and TRBJ2-1, with TRBD2 matching over 10 bases. V trimming: 1 base; J trimming: 7 bases; junction bases outside the gene matches: 4. This CDR3 region has 15 residues. Germline V gene sequence: CDR1 SGHTA, CDR2 FQGNSA. CDR3 in amino acids: CASSLVAGGWNEQFF. The CDR3 nucleotides are TGTGCCAGCAGCTTAGTAGCGGGGGGTTGGAATGAGCAGTTCTTC.